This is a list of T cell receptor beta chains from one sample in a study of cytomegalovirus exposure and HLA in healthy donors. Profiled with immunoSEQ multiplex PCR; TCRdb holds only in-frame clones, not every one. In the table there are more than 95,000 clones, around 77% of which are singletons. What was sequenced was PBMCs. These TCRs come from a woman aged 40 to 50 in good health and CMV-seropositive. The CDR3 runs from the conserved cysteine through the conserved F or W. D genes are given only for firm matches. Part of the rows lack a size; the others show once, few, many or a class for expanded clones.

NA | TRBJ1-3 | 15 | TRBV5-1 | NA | CASRSGPGGGNTIYF | TGCGCCAGCAGATCCGGCCCCGGAGGAGGAAACACCATATATTTT
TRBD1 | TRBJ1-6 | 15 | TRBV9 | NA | CASSTEGQANSPLHF | TGTGCCAGCAGCACCGAGGGACAGGCAAATTCACCCCTCCACTTT
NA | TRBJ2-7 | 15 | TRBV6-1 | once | CASSENLRGGYEQYF | TGTGCCAGCAGTGAAAATCTTAGGGGGGGTTACGAGCAGTACTTC
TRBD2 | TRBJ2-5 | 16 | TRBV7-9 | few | CASSLLAGGIQETQYF | TGTGCCAGCAGCTTACTAGCGGGGGGGATACAAGAGACCCAGTACTTC
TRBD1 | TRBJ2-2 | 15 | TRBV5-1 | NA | CASSTGRQGNGELFF | TGCGCCAGCAGCACAGGTCGACAGGGGAACGGGGAGCTGTTTTTT
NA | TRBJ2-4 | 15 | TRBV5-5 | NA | CASSHQTELKNIQYF | TGTGCCAGCAGTCACCAAACAGAGTTAAAAAACATTCAGTACTTC
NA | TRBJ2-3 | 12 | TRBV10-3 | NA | CAISQGTDTQYF | TGTGCCATCAGCCAGGGGACAGATACGCAGTATTTT
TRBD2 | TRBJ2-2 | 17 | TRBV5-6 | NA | CASSLEVGGENTGELFF | TGTGCCAGCAGCTTGGAGGTGGGAGGGGAGAACACCGGGGAGCTGTTTTTT
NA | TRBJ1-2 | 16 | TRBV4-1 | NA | CASSQDLAGIIRGYTF | TGCGCCAGCAGCCAAGATCTGGCGGGGATTATAAGAGGCTACACCTTC
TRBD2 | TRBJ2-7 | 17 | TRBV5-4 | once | CASSLQSAGTTLREQYF | TGTGCCAGCAGCCTGCAATCGGCCGGGACTACCCTACGCGAGCAGTACTTC
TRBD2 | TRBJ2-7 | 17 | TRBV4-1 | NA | CASSQGGLLAGMYEQYF | TGCGCCAGCAGCCAAGGGGGGTTACTAGCGGGAATGTACGAGCAGTACTTC
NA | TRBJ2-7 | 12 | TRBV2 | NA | CASRRTSYEQYF | TGTGCCAGCAGGCGGACTTCCTACGAGCAGTACTTC
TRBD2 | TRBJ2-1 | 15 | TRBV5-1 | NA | CASSGGLADYNEQFF | TGCGCCAGCAGCGGCGGACTAGCGGACTACAATGAGCAGTTCTTC
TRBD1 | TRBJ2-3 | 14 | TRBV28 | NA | CASSLGQGIETQYF | TGTGCCAGCAGTTTGGGACAGGGAATCGAGACGCAGTATTTT
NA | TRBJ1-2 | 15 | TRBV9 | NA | CASSVMGDSYYGYTF | TGTGCCAGCAGCGTAATGGGTGACAGTTACTATGGCTACACCTTC
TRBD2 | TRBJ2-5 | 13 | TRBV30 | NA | CAWTGLAEETQYF | TGTGCCTGGACGGGACTAGCGGAAGAGACCCAGTACTTC
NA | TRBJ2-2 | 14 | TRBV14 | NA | CASRMWRNTGELFF | TGTGCCAGCAGAATGTGGAGAAACACCGGGGAGCTGTTTTTT
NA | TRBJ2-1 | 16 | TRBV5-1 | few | CASRSDPGLDTGEQFF | TGCGCCAGCAGGTCAGATCCGGGACTCGACACTGGTGAGCAGTTCTTC
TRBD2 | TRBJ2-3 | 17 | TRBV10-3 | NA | CAIKKREGRGSTDTQYF | TGTGCCATCAAGAAGCGGGAGGGCCGGGGGAGCACAGATACGCAGTATTTT
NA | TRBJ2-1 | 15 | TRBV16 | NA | CASSPEVPSYNEQFF | TGTGCCAGCAGCCCAGAAGTGCCCTCCTACAATGAGCAGTTCTTC
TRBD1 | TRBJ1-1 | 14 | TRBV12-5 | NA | CASGLPRTGSEAFF | TGTGCTAGTGGTTTGCCCCGGACAGGGAGTGAAGCTTTCTTT
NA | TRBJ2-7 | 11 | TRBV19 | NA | CASSIGYEQYF | TGTGCCAGTAGTATCGGGTACGAGCAGTACTTC
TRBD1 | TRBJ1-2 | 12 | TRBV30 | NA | CAWRSRGLGYTF | TGTGCCTGGAGATCCAGGGGGCTAGGCTACACCTTC
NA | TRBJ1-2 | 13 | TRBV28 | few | CASSGTKFYGYTF | TGTGCCAGCTCCGGGACAAAATTCTATGGCTACACCTTC
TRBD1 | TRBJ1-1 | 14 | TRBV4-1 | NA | CASSLTGGNTEAFF | TGCGCCAGCAGCCTTACAGGGGGGAACACTGAAGCTTTCTTT
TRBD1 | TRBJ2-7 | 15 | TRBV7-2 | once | CASSSVGTGSYEQYF | TGTGCCAGCAGCTCCGTCGGGACAGGCTCCTACGAGCAGTACTTC
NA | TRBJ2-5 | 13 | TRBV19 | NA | CASTPEGRETQYF | TGTGCCAGTACCCCAGAAGGGAGAGAGACCCAGTACTTC
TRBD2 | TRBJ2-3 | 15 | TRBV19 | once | CASSLLAGSGDTQYF | TGTGCCAGTAGTCTCCTAGCGGGATCCGGGGATACGCAGTATTTT
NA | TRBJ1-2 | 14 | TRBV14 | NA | CASSQGYSFYGYTF | TGTGCCAGCAGCCAAGGGTACAGTTTCTATGGCTACACCTTC
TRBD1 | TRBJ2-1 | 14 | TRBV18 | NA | CASSPGTGGNEQFF | TGTGCCAGCTCACCCGGGACAGGGGGCAATGAGCAGTTCTTC